This T cell receptor beta chain was captured in a study of stem cell transplantation in POMP-related autoinflammatory disease. In regard to this clone: Its matching antigen is unknown.

Study observations and caveats: Unique TRB V-J gene pairings were limited in number in patients with PRAID. PRAID patients trended toward lower TRB diversity and higher clonality in all analyzed T-cell subsets.

This table comes from immunoSEQ multiplex PCR, and its TCRdb copy is limited to in-frame clones, with some not included. The sample carries approximately 11,000 clones, around nine tenths recorded once. Trimming pared 7 bases from V and 0 bases from J, leaving 8 bases between. The germline gives CDR1 SNHLY, CDR2 FYNNEI. This CDR3 spans 13 amino acids. The chain couples TRBV2 to TRBJ2-3; D perhaps matches TRBD2 (5 bases). The material sequenced was CD8+ T cells from PBMCs, taken before stem cell transplantation. The sequence came from a human donor with POMP-related autoinflammation and immune dysregulation (PRAID). The CDR3 spells CASKGGSTDTQYF. For the CDR3, the DNA is TGTGCCAGCAAGGGCGGGAGCACAGATACGCAGTATTTT.